Listed here are 21 T cell receptor beta chains from one sample, sequenced in a study of T cell responses to AZD1222 COVID-19 vaccine. Clones were sequenced by immunoSEQ multiplex PCR, and TCRdb holds only the in-frame ones, with some missing. This sample has 66,000 or so clones, with over 75% found just once. Here the sequenced sample was peripheral blood, taken on day 0 of AZD1222 vaccination. The receptors derive from an adult in good health.

In its sample, this clone was seen once. The chain combines TRBV7-6 with TRBJ2-7; 9 bases fit TRBD1. The CDR3 is 15 amino acids. Losses at the gene ends were 6 bases for V and 2 bases for J; bases not matched to a gene: 8. CDR1 is SGHVS, CDR2 FNYEAQ, per germline. CDR3 bases: TGTGCCAGCAGTTCGAGGACAGGGGCCACCTACGAGCAGTACTTC. Amino acid sequence: CASSSRTGATYEQYF.

The V gene is TRBV19, the J gene TRBJ2-3; D is unresolved. The V end lost 6 bases, the J end lost 5 bases, and 12 bases lay between the germline ends. This CDR3 region has 13 residues. The V gene's germline CDR1 is LNHDA and CDR2 SQIVND (reference sequence). CDR3 residues: CASRSGSGDTQYF. CDR3 sequence (DNA): TGTGCCAGTAGGTCGGGCAGTGGAGATACGCAGTATTTT.

The chain joins TRBV5-1 to TRBJ2-1; D is undetermined. The V end lost 2 bases, the J end lost 4 bases, and 10 bases lay between the germline ends. The CDR3 spans 14 residues. Germline V gives CDR1 SGHRS, CDR2 YFSETQ. As DNA, the CDR3 is TGCGCCAGCAGCTTCTCGACTTATTACAATGAGCAGTTCTTC. Protein product: CASSFSTYYNEQFF.

This clone showed up just once. The J gene is TRBJ1-1, the V gene TRBV19; unclear D gene. Trimming took 7 bases from V and 1 from J, leaving 10 bases between them. Germline V gives CDR1 LNHDA, CDR2 SQIVND (reference sequence). The CDR3 loop spans 13 amino acids. This CDR3 is CASTPPENTEAFF. The CDR3 DNA sequence: TGTGCCAGTACCCCACCAGAGAACACTGAAGCTTTCTTT.

The chain joins TRBV27 to TRBJ2-7; 8 bases are shared with TRBD2. The CDR3 length is 16 residues. Germline-derived CDR1 and CDR2 are MNHEY and SMNVEV (reference sequence). Trimming took 3 bases from V and 2 from J; bases not matched to a gene: 9. CDR3 nucleotides: TGTGCCAGCAGTTTGCCTAGCGGGTCTCTTGCCTACGAGCAGTACTTC. It codes for CASSLPSGSLAYEQYF.

CDR3 residues: CASSEEVLNYGYTF. As DNA, the CDR3 is TGTGCCAGCAGTGAAGAGGTACTTAACTATGGCTACACCTTC. The V gene is TRBV2, the J gene TRBJ1-2; D gene unclear. CDR3 size: 14 residues. V gave up 1 base and J gave up 1 base, with 7 bases separating them. The germline CDR1 and CDR2 sequences are SNHLY and FYNNEI.

This chain uses TRBV30 with TRBJ1-5, with D possibly TRBD1 on 5 matching bases. CDR1 is GTSNPN, CDR2 SVGIG, per germline (reference sequence). V gave up 1 base and J gave up 5 bases, with 9 bases separating them. The CDR3 totals 13 residues. This chain's CDR3 is CAWSALGDQPQHF. In DNA form, the CDR3 reads TGTGCCTGGAGTGCTCTGGGGGATCAGCCCCAGCATTTT.

The chain is built from TRBV11-3 and TRBJ2-3; no clear D. The CDR3 spans 13 residues. Germline CDR1 reads SGHNT; CDR2 reads YENEEA. V was shortened by 0 bases and J by 4 bases, with 5 bases between the two germline ends. DNA for the CDR3: TGTGCCAGCAGCTTAGAGAGTTCAGATACGCAGTATTTT. Translation: CASSLESSDTQYF.

The V gene is TRBV28, the J gene TRBJ1-1; TRBD1 matches at 7 bases. CDR1 is MDHEN and CDR2 is SYDVKM in the germline V gene. The ends lost 5 bases at V and 4 bases at J; junction bases unmatched: 10. There are 15 residues in the CDR3. This CDR3 reads CASSRIDRVVTEAFF. The CDR3 DNA reads TGTGCCAGCAGTAGAATAGACAGGGTGGTCACTGAAGCTTTCTTT.

This sequence joins TRBV5-1 and TRBJ2-1, with D possibly matching TRBD2 (5 bases). V gave up 4 bases and J gave up 5 bases, with 10 bases separating them. This CDR3 comprises 13 residues. The germline gives CDR1 SGHRS, CDR2 YFSETQ. CDR3 protein: CASSPGVDNEQFF. In DNA, the CDR3 is TGCGCCAGCAGCCCCGGGGTCGACAATGAGCAGTTCTTC.

The V gene is TRBV19, the J gene TRBJ2-2; D remains ambiguous. Germline lookup yields CDR1 LNHDA and CDR2 SQIVND (reference sequence). The V and J ends lost 7 bases and 0 bases respectively, with 12 bases between them. The CDR3 has 15 amino acids. The CDR3 nucleotides are TGTGCCAGTACCATCAGTCCCTCGAACACCGGGGAGCTGTTTTTT. It encodes CASTISPSNTGELFF.

This clone has more than one count but fewer than ten. The chain has TRBV6-5 and TRBJ2-1; D unclear. The CDR3 runs 14 residues. The germline V gene encodes CDR1 MNHEY and CDR2 SVGAGI. V dropped 0 bases and J dropped 0 bases, with 3 bases sitting between them. CDR3 DNA sequence: TGTGCCAGCAGTTACTCTCCCTCCTACAATGAGCAGTTCTTC. Translated: CASSYSPSYNEQFF.

The rearrangement joins TRBV19 to TRBJ2-3; D not resolved. Germline CDR1 reads LNHDA; CDR2 reads SQIVND (reference sequence). The CDR3 length is 12 residues. Between the trimmed V and J ends, which lost 3 bases and 4 bases, there was a span of 5 bases. The CDR3 region is CASSIPPDTQYF. In DNA form, the CDR3 reads TGTGCCAGTAGTATCCCCCCAGATACGCAGTATTTT.

This chain joins TRBV5-6 and TRBJ1-6; no definite D call. The germline gives CDR1 SGHDT, CDR2 YYEEEE. Trimming cost V 2 bases and J 5 bases, with 11 bases left between them. The CDR3 covers 15 residues. The CDR3 DNA reads as TGTGCCAGCAGCTTAGGGAAGCCCAATAATTCACCCCTCCACTTT. Translating it yields CASSLGKPNNSPLHF.

This chain uses TRBV3-1 (or the pseudogene TRBV3-2) with TRBJ2-7; 7 nucleotides agree with TRBD2. This CDR3 spans 14 amino acids. J gave up 6 bases and V 2 bases, and 7 bases lay outside the gene matches. Germline V CDR1 and CDR2: LGHDT, YNNKEL (reference sequence). The CDR3 spells CASSQLSGTGEQYF. CDR3 DNA: TGTGCCAGCAGCCAACTCAGCGGGACGGGCGAGCAGTACTTC.

This clone appeared a few times. CDR3 loop: CASKTRAGSNYGYTF. DNA of the CDR3: TGTGCCAGCAAGACCCGCGCCGGATCTAACTATGGCTACACCTTC. The chain combines TRBV6-5 with TRBJ1-2; unclear D gene. Per the germline V gene, CDR1 is MNHEY and CDR2 is SVGAGI. The CDR3 spans 15 residues. Trimming removed 7 bases from V and 0 bases from J, with 15 bases in between.

V gene TRBV29-1 combines with J gene TRBJ1-1; D unresolved. This CDR3 region has 13 residues. Per the germline V gene, CDR1 is SQVTM and CDR2 is ANQGSEA. V was pared by 3 bases and J by 0 bases, with 8 bases between. The CDR3 reads CSVEDGMNTEAFF. Written as DNA, the CDR3 is TGCAGCGTTGAGGACGGAATGAACACTGAAGCTTTCTTT.

In this sample, this clone turned up a few times. The rearrangement links TRBV13 to TRBJ2-2; TRBD1 aligns across 10 bases. This CDR3 contains 15 residues. Trimming took 3 bases from V and 5 from J; bases not matched to a gene: 3. Germline V gene sequence: CDR1 PRHDT, CDR2 FYEKMQ (reference sequence). CDR3 loop: CASSFGQGGTGELFF. The DNA for the CDR3 is TGTGCCAGCAGCTTCGGACAGGGGGGTACCGGGGAGCTGTTTTTT.

The gene calls are TRBV5-8 and TRBJ2-3; 15 bases agree with TRBD2. The CDR3 runs to 16 residues. V lost 4 bases, J lost 2 bases, and 2 bases stayed unmatched. CDR1 is SGHTS, CDR2 YDEGEE, per germline. This CDR3 reads CASSGTSGGNTDTQYF. CDR3 nucleotides: TGTGCCAGCAGCGGGACTAGCGGGGGGAACACAGATACGCAGTATTTT.

V and J are TRBV6-4 and TRBJ2-1; D unresolved. The germline V gene encodes CDR1 MRHNA and CDR2 SNTAGT. Trimming took off 7 bases at V and 0 bases at J, with 7 bases between the two ends. This CDR3 is built from 13 residues. The CDR3: CASKRSSYNEQFF. In DNA form, the CDR3 reads TGTGCCAGCAAGAGGTCCTCCTACAATGAGCAGTTCTTC.

The rearrangement joins TRBV10-2 to TRBJ1-2; D may be TRBD1 (5 bases). Trimming cost V 4 bases and J 4 bases, with 16 bases left between them. This CDR3 comprises 15 residues. Germline CDR1 WSHSY, CDR2 SAAADI. The CDR3 loop is CASSAPGGGSYGYTF. In DNA form, the CDR3 reads TGCGCCAGCAGTGCCCCCGGCGGGGGTTCCTATGGCTACACCTTC.